This passage covers 17 T cell receptor beta chains from one sample sequenced in a study of shared clonotypes between healthy human individuals. TCRdb's copy holds only in-frame clones and misses some; the assay was immunoSEQ multiplex PCR. Among 1 million to 1.3 million clones listed, approximately 80% were seen once. Input material: memory CD4+ T cells from PBMCs. Noted subset: CD45RA-negative fraction. Source of these receptors: a man aged 18 to 30 in good health. Some clones in this sample may be carry-over from other donors' samples.

DNA of the CDR3: TGTGCCAGTAGTAGAAGGACAGGGAACAATCAGCCCCAGCATTTT. This translates into CASSRRTGNNQPQHF. The chain carries TRBV19 and TRBJ1-5; 8 nucleotides align to TRBD1. Germline loops: CDR1 LNHDA, CDR2 SQIVND (reference sequence). V dropped 4 bases and J dropped 3; count of bases not matched to a gene: 5. CDR3 length: 15 residues.

The V gene is TRBV5-1, the J gene TRBJ2-7, with 8 bases identical to TRBD2. The CDR3 is made up of 19 amino acids. V lost 1 base and J lost 2; bases outside the gene matches: 17. Per germline, CDR1 SGHRS and CDR2 YFSETQ. CDR3 residues: CASSLPRAGGSKGAYEQYF. CDR3 sequence (DNA): TGCGCCAGCAGCTTGCCCCGGGCGGGAGGTAGCAAAGGGGCCTACGAGCAGTACTTC.

V gene TRBV5-1 combines with J gene TRBJ1-4; TRBD1 is a possible D gene (6 bases). This CDR3 has 16 residues. V lost 2 bases and J 8 bases, leaving 19 bases between the germline ends. CDR1 and CDR2 (germline): SGHRS, YFSETQ. The CDR3 loop reads CASSLTTTGMREKLFF. In nucleotides, the CDR3 is TGCGCCAGCAGCTTAACAACAACAGGGATGAGGGAAAAACTGTTTTTT.

V gene TRBV6-1 combines with J gene TRBJ1-5; possibly TRBD1 for D (5 bases). Germline lookup yields CDR1 MNHNS and CDR2 SASEGT. The CDR3 is 12 residues long. V lost 2 bases and J 15 bases, leaving 14 bases between the germline ends. The DNA of the CDR3 is TGTGCCAGCAGTGAAAGGGCAGGGATTTTGCATTTT. Amino acid sequence: CASSERAGILHF.

This clone was counted ten times or more. This chain joins TRBV11-2 and TRBJ1-2, with D perhaps matching TRBD1 (5 bases). The CDR3 has 13 amino acids. Per germline, CDR1 SGHAT and CDR2 FQNNGV. The V gene lost 0 bases and the J gene lost 7 bases, with 9 bases spanning the gap. The chain's CDR3 is CASSLESGTGYTF. CDR3 nucleotide sequence: TGTGCCAGCAGCTTAGAATCAGGGACTGGCTACACCTTC.

The chain joins TRBV30 to TRBJ2-7; D remains unclear. The V end lost 6 bases, the J end lost 1 base, and 13 bases lay between the germline ends. CDR3 length: 13 amino acids. The V gene's germline CDR1 is GTSNPN and CDR2 SVGIG (reference sequence). CDR3 sequence reads: CACLPPASYEQYF. The CDR3 DNA follows: TGTGCCTGCCTACCCCCGGCGTCCTACGAGCAGTACTTC.

The V call is TRBV19, the J call TRBJ1-2; weak D call: TRBD1 (5 bases). Germline lookup yields CDR1 LNHDA and CDR2 SQIVND (reference sequence). V was shortened by 7 bases and J by 8 bases, with 17 bases between the two germline ends. This CDR3 region has 13 residues. The CDR3 nucleotides are TGTGCCAGTACCCCCTGGGGCCTGAGGGGCTACACCTTC. Its protein product is CASTPWGLRGYTF.

The rearrangement joins TRBV1 to TRBJ1-2; the table's TRBD1 call for D was not verified on the DNA. TRBV1 is an annotated pseudogene. This CDR3 is 17 amino acids long. The CDR3 nucleotides read TGCACCAGCAGCCAAGAAACAGGACAGGGAAATTCTATCGGCTACACCTTC. Translated, it gives CTSSQETGQGNSIGYTF.

This clone was detected a few times. V is TRBV19 and J is TRBJ1-2; 7 bases are a match to TRBD1. V gave up 8 bases and J gave up 7 bases; unmatched junction bases: 7. This CDR3 contains 12 residues. CDR1 is LNHDA, CDR2 SQIVND, per germline (reference sequence). The CDR3 nucleotides read TGTGCCAGTTCGACAGGGTGGCTTGGCTACACCTTC. Protein: CASSTGWLGYTF.

The chain uses TRBV4-1 and TRBJ1-3, with 7 bases that match TRBD1. The V gene's germline CDR1 is MGHRA and CDR2 YSYEKL. The J segment lost 3 bases and the V segment lost 1 base, leaving 18 bases of the junction unmatched. This CDR3 spans 20 amino acids. CDR3 amino acids: CASSQGLLATGTAVGNTIYF. CDR3 sequence (DNA): TGCGCCAGCAGCCAAGGCCTTCTCGCAACCGGGACAGCCGTTGGAAACACCATATATTTT.

The V call is TRBV7-2, the J call TRBJ1-2; D is undetermined. Per the germline V gene, CDR1 is SGHTA and CDR2 is FQGNSA. The CDR3 is 14 residues long. Trimming shortened V by 6 bases and J by 5 bases, and 16 bases separated the two germline ends. This CDR3 reads CASRAGSALYGYTF. The CDR3 bases are TGTGCCAGCAGGGCGGGGAGTGCCCTATATGGCTACACCTTC.

The rearrangement joins TRBV6-6 to TRBJ2-1; D might be TRBD1 (5 bases). The V end lost 2 bases, the J end lost 0 bases, and 8 bases lay between the germline ends. Per germline, CDR1 MNHNY and CDR2 SVGAGI (reference sequence). The CDR3 consists of 15 residues. The CDR3 loop reads CASSYGQGSYNEQFF. In nucleotides, the CDR3 is TGTGCCAGCAGTTACGGTCAGGGCTCCTACAATGAGCAGTTCTTC.

The chain has TRBV19 and TRBJ2-5; D might be TRBD2 (6 bases). This CDR3 contains 11 residues. In germline, CDR1 is LNHDA, CDR2 SQIVND (reference sequence). Trimming took 5 bases from V and 5 from J, leaving 6 bases between them. The CDR3 sequence: CASSGGETQYF. In DNA form, the CDR3 reads TGTGCCAGTAGTGGGGGGGAGACCCAGTACTTC.

With regard to this clone: This same CDR3 is encoded by further DNA sequences in the sample. V and J are TRBV5-4 and TRBJ2-1, with TRBD1 identical over 9 bases. Looked up from germline, CDR1 is SGHNT and CDR2 is YYREEE (reference sequence). V lost 7 bases to trimming and J lost 10 bases; unmatched junction nucleotides: 9. The length of the CDR3 is 13 residues. CDR3 sequence reads: CASHRDRVNEQFF. The CDR3 DNA follows: TGTGCCAGCCACCGGGACAGGGTAAACGAGCAGTTCTTC.

The J gene is TRBJ2-1, the V gene TRBV18, with D unclear. Germline V gene sequence: CDR1 KGHSH, CDR2 LQKENI. This CDR3 comprises 14 residues. V gave up 2 bases and J gave up 4 bases, with 9 bases separating them. The CDR3 region has the DNA TGTGCCAGCTCACCAGCGACTGGATACAATGAGCAGTTCTTC. Residues: CASSPATGYNEQFF.

This rearrangement joins TRBV10-3 to TRBJ1-1, with 7 bases fitting TRBD1. This CDR3 contains 15 residues. Germline lookup yields CDR1 ENHRY and CDR2 SYGVKD. J lost 3 bases, V lost 2 bases, and 6 bases had no gene match. CDR3 nucleotide sequence: TGTGCCATCAGTGAGGGGAGGGGGCAGGACACTGAAGCTTTCTTT. Its translation is CAISEGRGQDTEAFF.

V usage is TRBV6-1 and J usage is TRBJ1-1; D gene ambiguous. V lost 2 bases to trimming and J lost 6 bases, with 16 bases between them. The CDR3 is 15 residues long. Germline CDR1 is MNHNS and CDR2 is SASEGT. CDR3 loop: CASSERVNYEPEAFF. CDR3 nucleotides: TGTGCCAGCAGTGAAAGGGTCAACTACGAACCTGAAGCTTTCTTT.